One T cell receptor (beta chain) is described in this entry. This sample is drawn from a study of blood T cell repertoires in COVID-19. Across the whole study: The United States, Italy and Spain were the sources of the acute and convalescent COVID-19 samples. Sources were T cells, B-cell-depleted T cells, or PBMCs; the material itself was cDNA or gDNA.

Original analysis: Estimates of nucleated cell counts were drawn from the amplification of reference gene primers. Libraries were prepared by immunoSEQ multiplex PCR; TCRdb keeps only in-frame clonotypes and omits some of them. That table gives V, J and clone size, and the DNA gave D and trimming. The table has 100,000 to 150,000 clones, around 89% seen once. This TCR was recovered from a man aged 45-65 years with active or convalescent COVID-19. Sequencing was done on a sample of peripheral blood.

The CDR3 DNA follows: TGTGCCAGCAGCCTCCTCAGGGACACTGAAGCTTTCTTT. Translation gives CASSLLRDTEAFF. V is TRBV11-3 and J is TRBJ1-1, with D possibly TRBD1 on 5 matching bases. Germline V CDR1 and CDR2: SGHNT, YENEEA. There are 13 residues in the CDR3. V lost 5 bases and J lost 3, with 10 bases in between.